This T cell receptor beta chain was sequenced in a study of blood T cell repertoires in COVID-19. Study in general: COVID-19 samples collected from the United States, Italy and Spain covered acute and convalescent phases. In each case, the material was cDNA or gDNA derived from T cells, B-cell-depleted T cells, or PBMCs.

Original processing methods: Amplified reference gene primers provided the basis for estimating nucleated cell counts. Data came from immunoSEQ multiplex PCR; TCRdb stores just in-frame clones and leaves some out. D and trimming were read from the DNA, whereas the V and J calls and clone size are those reported in that table. The sample lists 250,000 to 300,000 clones; around 89% were seen once. Germline CDR1 is MNHEY and CDR2 is SVGAGI. Trimming took 6 bases from V and 4 from J; bases not matched to a gene: 5. The CDR3 is 14 amino acids. This clone occurred once. The sample taken for sequencing was peripheral blood. The V gene is TRBV6-5, the J gene TRBJ2-2; 7 bases align to TRBD2. The TCR was taken from a woman between 40 and 50 years old with acute or convalescent COVID-19. CDR3 DNA sequence: TGTGCCAGCAGCTACGGGGGGACCACCGGGGAGCTGTTTTTT. Residues: CASSYGGTTGELFF.